A selection of T cell receptor beta chains follows, all from one sample in a study of cytomegalovirus exposure and HLA in healthy donors. Sequencing was performed with immunoSEQ multiplex PCR; in TCRdb, only in-frame clones are kept and a portion is missing. This sample has 90,000 to 100,000 clones; approximately 94% occur once, and the top ten carry around 1.2%. Specimen: PBMCs. The receptors were gathered from a woman aged 30 to 39 in good health and CMV-seropositive. Both conserved end residues are part of each CDR3. The D gene is left open where the match is weak. Clone size, where shown, is once, few, many, or a class for clones that have expanded.

j_call clone_size d_call v_call cdr3_nt cdr3_aa
TRBJ2-1 once NA TRBV4-3 TGCGCCAGCAGCCAAGTACACGGAGGGGTGTACAATGAGCAGTTCTTC CASSQVHGGVYNEQFF
TRBJ2-7 NA TRBD1 TRBV14 TGTGCCAGCAGCTCCCGCCGGGACAGGGATTACGAGCAGTACTTC CASSSRRDRDYEQYF
TRBJ2-7 NA TRBD2 TRBV4-3 TGCGCCAGCAGCCAAGTTAGCCAGCGGGAGAGCGAGCAGTACTTC CASSQVSQRESEQYF
TRBJ2-2 once TRBD1 TRBV27 TGTGCCAGCAATAGCGGGACAGGGGTAAACACCGGGGAGCTGTTTTTT CASNSGTGVNTGELFF
TRBJ1-4 once TRBD1 TRBV7-9 TGTGCCAGCAGCTCCTCCGCAGGGGGTAGTGAAAAACTGTTTTTT CASSSSAGGSEKLFF
TRBJ2-5 NA TRBD1 TRBV5-1 TGCGCCAGCAGCTTGGTAGGGACAGGGGCTGGGGAGACCCAGTACTTC CASSLVGTGAGETQYF
TRBJ2-1 NA TRBD2 TRBV30 TGTGCCTGGTCTACCGGGACTAGAGGCTCCTACAATGAGCAGTTCTTC CAWSTGTRGSYNEQFF
TRBJ2-7 NA TRBD1 TRBV19 TGTGCCAGTAGTATAAGGGCAGGGGGACACTACGAGCAGTACTTC CASSIRAGGHYEQYF
TRBJ2-7 NA NA TRBV11-2 TGTGCCAGCAGCTTAGATCGAGCTAGCAGCTCCTACGAGCAGTACTTC CASSLDRASSSYEQYF
TRBJ1-3 NA NA TRBV4-3 TGCGCCAGCAGCCAAGACGCAGGGGTTGGAAACACCATATATTTT CASSQDAGVGNTIYF
TRBJ1-1 NA NA TRBV10-2 TGCGCCAGCAGAGCACAGGGGAACACTGAAGCTTTCTTT CASRAQGNTEAFF
TRBJ2-7 NA NA TRBV27 TGTGCCAGCAGTTCCGGGATACCCTCCTACGAGCAGTACTTC CASSSGIPSYEQYF
TRBJ1-1 NA TRBD1 TRBV10-1 TGCGCCAGCAGAGAGGGGGCCGGCACTGAAGCTTTCTTT CASREGAGTEAFF
TRBJ2-4 NA TRBD2 TRBV11-1 TGTGCCAGCAGCTTACGCCCTAGCGGTCTCCTAGCCAAAAACATTCAGTACTTC CASSLRPSGLLAKNIQYF